This TCR beta chain was identified in a study of control samples from healthy donors and cancer patients. The length of the CDR3 is 9 residues. Germline CDR1 reads DFQATT; CDR2 reads SNEGSKA (reference sequence). Some clones are missing from TCRdb's copy, which holds only in-frame ones; the method was immunoSEQ multiplex PCR. This repertoire shows 60,000 to 65,000 clones, almost 85% found once; its top ten account for roughly 6%. Specimen: blood. The rearrangement links TRBV20-1 to TRBJ1-1; D possibly corresponds to TRBD1 (5 bases). The source is a man aged 35-49 years in good health. Here the CDR3 reads CTLGAEAFF. In DNA form, the CDR3 reads TGCACCTTGGGGGCTGAAGCTTTCTTT.